What follows describes a single T cell receptor beta chain. Its cognate antigen is unknown. How the authors handled the data: Conventional T cell pools: about 11x10^4 distinct patient, about 1.4x10^5 donor TCRbeta sequences. Clones were sequenced by immunoSEQ multiplex PCR, and TCRdb holds only the in-frame ones, with some missing. V, J and clone size derive from that table, while D and trimming were established from the DNA sequence. The repertoire holds 900 or so clones, with around 80% as singletons. V dropped 7 bases and J dropped 1 base, with 10 bases sitting between them. The CDR3 is 13 residues long. CDR1 is ENHRY, CDR2 SYGVKD, per germline. This sample was included in a study of B cell selection in AIRE deficiency. Study conclusions and caveats: Only about 9% of approximately 3,700 shared Treg sequences were patient-specific; 30% to 35% healthy-specific. Shared Treg sequences were biased toward short CDR3s with few non-templated nucleotide insertions.

CD4+CD127+ cells were sorted as the conventional CD4 T cells. The source material was conventional CD4+ T cells sorted from PBMCs. The V gene is TRBV10-3, the J gene TRBJ1-1; possible D gene TRBD1, 6 bases. This receptor was identified in a human donor with AIRE deficiency. CDR3 amino acids: CAITGQTNTEAFF. CDR3 sequence (DNA): TGTGCCATCACCGGACAGACGAACACTGAAGCTTTCTTT.